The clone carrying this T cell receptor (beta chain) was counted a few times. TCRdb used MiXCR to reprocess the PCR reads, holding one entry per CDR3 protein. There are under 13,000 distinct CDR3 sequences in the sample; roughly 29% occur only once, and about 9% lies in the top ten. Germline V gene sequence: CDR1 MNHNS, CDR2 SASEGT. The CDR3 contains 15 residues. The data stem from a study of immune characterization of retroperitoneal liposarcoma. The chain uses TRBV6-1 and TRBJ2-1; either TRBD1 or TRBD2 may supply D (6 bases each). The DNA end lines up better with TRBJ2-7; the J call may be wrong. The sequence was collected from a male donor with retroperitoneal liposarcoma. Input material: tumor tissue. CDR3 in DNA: TGTGCCAGCAGCCCCGGCTGGAGGGGGTACAATGAGCAGTACTTC. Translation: CASSPGWRGYNEQYF.